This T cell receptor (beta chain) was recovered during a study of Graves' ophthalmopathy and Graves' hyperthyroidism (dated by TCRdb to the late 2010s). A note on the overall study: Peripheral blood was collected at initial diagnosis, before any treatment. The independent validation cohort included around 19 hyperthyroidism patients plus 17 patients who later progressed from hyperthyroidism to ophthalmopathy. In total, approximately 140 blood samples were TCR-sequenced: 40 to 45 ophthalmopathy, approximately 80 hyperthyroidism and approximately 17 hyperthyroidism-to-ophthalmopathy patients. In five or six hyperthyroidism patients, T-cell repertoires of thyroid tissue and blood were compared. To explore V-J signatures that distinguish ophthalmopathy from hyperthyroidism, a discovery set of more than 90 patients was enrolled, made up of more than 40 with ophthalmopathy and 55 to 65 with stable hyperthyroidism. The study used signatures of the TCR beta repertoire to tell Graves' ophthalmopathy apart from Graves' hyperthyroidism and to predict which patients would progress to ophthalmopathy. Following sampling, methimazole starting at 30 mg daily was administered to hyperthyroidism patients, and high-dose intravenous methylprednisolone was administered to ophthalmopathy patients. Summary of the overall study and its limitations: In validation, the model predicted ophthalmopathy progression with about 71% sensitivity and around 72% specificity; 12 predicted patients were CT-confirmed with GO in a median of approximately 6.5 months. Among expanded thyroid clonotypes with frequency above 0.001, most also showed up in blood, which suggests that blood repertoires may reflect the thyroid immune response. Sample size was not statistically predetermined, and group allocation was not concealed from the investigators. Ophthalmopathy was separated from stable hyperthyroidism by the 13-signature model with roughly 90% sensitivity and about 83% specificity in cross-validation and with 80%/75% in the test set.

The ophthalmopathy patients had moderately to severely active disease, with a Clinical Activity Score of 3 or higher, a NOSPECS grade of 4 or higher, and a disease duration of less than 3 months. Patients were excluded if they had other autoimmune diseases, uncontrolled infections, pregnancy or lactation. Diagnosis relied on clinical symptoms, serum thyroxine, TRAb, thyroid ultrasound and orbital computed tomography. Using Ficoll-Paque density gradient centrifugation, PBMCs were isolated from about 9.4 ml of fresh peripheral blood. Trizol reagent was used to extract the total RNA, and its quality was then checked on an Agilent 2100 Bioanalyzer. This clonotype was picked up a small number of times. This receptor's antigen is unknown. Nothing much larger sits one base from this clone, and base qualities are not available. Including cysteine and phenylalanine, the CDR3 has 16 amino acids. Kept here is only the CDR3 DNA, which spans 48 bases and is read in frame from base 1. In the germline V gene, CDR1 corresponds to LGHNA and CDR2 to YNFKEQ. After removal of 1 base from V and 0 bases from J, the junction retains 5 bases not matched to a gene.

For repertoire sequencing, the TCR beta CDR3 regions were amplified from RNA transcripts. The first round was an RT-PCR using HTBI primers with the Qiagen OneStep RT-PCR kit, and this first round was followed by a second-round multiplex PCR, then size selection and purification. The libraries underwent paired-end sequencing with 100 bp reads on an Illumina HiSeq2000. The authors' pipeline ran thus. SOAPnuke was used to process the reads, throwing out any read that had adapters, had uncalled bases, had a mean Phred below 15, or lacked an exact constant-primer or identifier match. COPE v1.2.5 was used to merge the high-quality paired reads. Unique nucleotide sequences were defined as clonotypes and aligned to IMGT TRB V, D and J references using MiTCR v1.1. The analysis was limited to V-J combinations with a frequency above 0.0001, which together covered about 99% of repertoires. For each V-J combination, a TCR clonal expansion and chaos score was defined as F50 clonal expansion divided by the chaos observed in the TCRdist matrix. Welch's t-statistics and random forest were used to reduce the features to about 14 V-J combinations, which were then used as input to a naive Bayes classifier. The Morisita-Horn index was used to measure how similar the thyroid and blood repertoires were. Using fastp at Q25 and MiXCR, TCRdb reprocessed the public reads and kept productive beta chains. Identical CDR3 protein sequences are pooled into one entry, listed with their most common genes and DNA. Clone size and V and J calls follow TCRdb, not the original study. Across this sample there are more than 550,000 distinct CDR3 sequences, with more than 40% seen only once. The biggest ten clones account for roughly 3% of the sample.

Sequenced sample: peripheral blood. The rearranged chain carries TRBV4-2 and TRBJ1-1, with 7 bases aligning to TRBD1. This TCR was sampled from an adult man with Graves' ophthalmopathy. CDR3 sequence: CASSQGPQGMNTEAFF. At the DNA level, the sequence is TGTGCCAGCAGCCAAGGGCCACAGGGGATGAACACTGAAGCTTTCTTT.